The clone carrying this TCR beta chain showed up just a few times. As yet, its antigen is unknown. This record comes from a study of early T cells in non-severe SARS-CoV-2 infection. Overall study: Sequencing input comprised bulk RNA from unsorted whole blood; chain pairing was not available.

Individual cDNA molecules carried attached unique molecular identifiers. TCRdb ran MiXCR on the 5' RACE reads and lists one entry per CDR3 protein. The table lists around 30,000 distinct CDR3 sequences, about 10% of them singletons. Germline V CDR1 and CDR2: MNHNY, SVGAGI (reference sequence). Trimming removed 4 bases from V and 2 bases from J; junction bases left unmatched: 8. This CDR3 is built from 16 residues. Regarding the study as a whole: VDJdb matches were skewed toward anti-spike CD8 T cell responses.

The sequence derives from an adult who was a healthcare worker with PCR-confirmed SARS-CoV-2 infection or an uninfected control (not recorded which). The J gene is TRBJ2-7, the V gene TRBV6-6; 10 bases are a match to TRBD1. The material sequenced was whole blood. The CDR3 here is CASSSGPGTGAYEQYF. Written as DNA, the CDR3 is TGTGCCAGCAGTTCGGGGCCCGGGACAGGGGCCTACGAGCAGTACTTC.